This TCR beta chain stems from a study of blood T cell repertoires in COVID-19. Study overall: The origin of the acute and convalescent COVID-19 samples was the United States, Italy and Spain. T cells, B-cell-depleted T cells, or PBMCs supplied cDNA or gDNA.

CDR1 LGHDT and CDR2 YNNKEL come from the germline V gene (reference sequence). V lost 3 bases to trimming and J lost 0 bases, with 14 bases between them. This CDR3 has 17 amino acids. TCRdb keeps only in-frame clones here, not all; method: immunoSEQ multiplex PCR. Of some 44,000 clones in the sample, almost 95% are singletons; the top ten hold 8% to 9.5%. This TCR was recovered from a middle-aged man with active COVID-19. The gene calls are TRBV3-1 (or the pseudogene TRBV3-2) and TRBJ2-2, with TRBD2 as a possible D gene (6 bases). Sequenced material: peripheral blood. The CDR3 DNA reads as TGTGCCAGCAGCCAGGGGTCTAGCGCCTCGAACACCGGGGAGCTGTTTTTT. Protein: CASSQGSSASNTGELFF.